This T cell receptor (beta chain) originates from a study of blood T cell repertoires in COVID-19. Study-level background: Some COVID-19 samples were acute and others convalescent; all came from the United States, Italy and Spain. Sources were T cells, B-cell-depleted T cells, or PBMCs; the material itself was cDNA or gDNA.

Seattle-derived patients entered the study during active infection and were followed longitudinally. Original analysis: Amplification with reference gene primers provided the estimates of nucleated cell counts. Measured with immunoSEQ multiplex PCR; TCRdb has only the in-frame clones, and not every one. V, J and clone size derive from that table, while D and trimming were established from the DNA sequence. The table lists more than 55,000 clones, 85% to 90% of them singletons, with 15% to 20% in the top ten. The ends were cut back, 1 base at V and 1 base at J, with 14 bases in the middle. CDR1 SGHAT and CDR2 FQNNGV come from the germline V gene. The CDR3 totals 16 residues.

The sample was peripheral blood. This chain joins TRBV11-2 and TRBJ2-7; a possible D gene is TRBD2 (6 bases). This TCR came from a woman aged 55-70 years with COVID-19, enrolled during active disease. The CDR3 is CASSLVPGGPSYEQYF. CDR3 DNA sequence: TGTGCCAGCAGCTTAGTTCCCGGAGGGCCGTCCTACGAGCAGTACTTC.